Below, one TCR beta chain is given with its context. Germline lookup yields CDR1 KGHSH and CDR2 LQKENI. The ends were cut back, 3 bases at V and 5 bases at J, with 11 bases in the middle. The CDR3 spans 14 residues. The authors' processing: Estimated nucleated cell counts came from reference gene primer amplification. Here immunoSEQ multiplex PCR was the method, and the copy in TCRdb shows in-frame clones only, minus some. V, J and clone size were drawn from that table, and D and trimming were deduced from the DNA. The table has under 250,000 clones, roughly 85% seen once. This sample is part of a study of blood T cell repertoires in COVID-19. Overall study context: The United States, Italy and Spain were the sources of the acute and convalescent COVID-19 samples. PBMCs, B-cell-depleted T cells, or T cells provided the cDNA or gDNA that made up the material.

The sample was peripheral blood. The source of this sequence is a man aged 18 to 30 with active or convalescent COVID-19. The chain joins TRBV18 to TRBJ1-5, with D possibly matching TRBD1 (5 bases). CDR3 loop: CASSPLGEDQPQHF. CDR3 nucleotides: TGTGCCAGCTCACCGCTAGGGGAGGATCAGCCCCAGCATTTT.